The 5 T cell receptor beta chains reported below all come from one sample, sequenced in a study of radiotherapy plus CTLA-4 blockade in lung cancer (dated by TCRdb to the late 2010s). Library generation was performed with the immunoSEQ multiplex PCR assay. TCRdb limited this immuneACCESS table to in-frame rearrangements with V and J called. A share of clones is missing; checked studies link under half to unresolved V genes, and the rest is unexplained. This sample comprises around 110,000 clones, approximately 80% of them detected only once. The ten most abundant clones make up roughly 3.5% of the sample. The input for sequencing was peripheral blood, taken from a patient treated with radiotherapy plus ipilimumab. All receptors come from a human donor with non-small cell lung cancer that progressed on radiotherapy plus ipilimumab. Some clones in this sample may be carry-over from other donors' samples.

This rearrangement joins TRBV2 to TRBJ2-1; TRBD2 might be the D (6 bases). The CDR3 covers 11 residues. The germline V gene encodes CDR1 SNHLY and CDR2 FYNNEI. Deletions cut 5 bases from V and 16 bases from J, with 15 bases between. CDR3 loop: CASSSTGSEFF. The CDR3 DNA follows: TGTGCCAGCAGTTCCACCGGGAGCGAATTCTTC.

The chain carries TRBV25-1 and TRBJ1-4, with TRBD1 as a possible D gene (6 bases). Germline V gene lookup returns CDR1 MGHDK and CDR2 SYGVNS. CDR3 length: 14 amino acids. The V end lost 4 bases, the J end lost 7 bases, and 13 bases lay between the germline ends. CDR3 nucleotide sequence: TGTGCCAGCAGTGTAGGTGGGGGCGTTGAAAAACTGTTTTTT. This gives the protein CASSVGGGVEKLFF.

V usage is TRBV7-2 and J usage is TRBJ2-7; 8 bases line up with TRBD2. Germline V gene sequence: CDR1 SGHTA, CDR2 FQGNSA. The CDR3 runs to 14 residues. J gave up 1 base and V 1 base, and 0 bases lay outside the gene matches. The chain's CDR3 is CASSLERGSYEQYF. For the CDR3, the DNA is TGTGCCAGCAGCTTAGAGCGGGGGTCCTACGAGCAGTACTTC.

The V gene is TRBV7-6, the J gene TRBJ2-7; no definite D call. V shed 4 bases and J shed 2 bases, with 9 bases lying between them. Germline loops: CDR1 SGHVS, CDR2 FNYEAQ. This CDR3 is 13 amino acids long. The CDR3 spells CASSSGIPYEQYF. The CDR3 DNA follows: TGTGCCAGCAGCTCCGGTATTCCCTACGAGCAGTACTTC.

The chain links TRBV5-6 to TRBJ1-3; D unclear. Trimming cost V 4 bases and J 2 bases, with 16 bases left between them. The CDR3 contains 16 residues. The V gene's germline CDR1 is SGHDT and CDR2 YYEEEE. The CDR3 sequence: CASSQLTRRAGNTIYF. CDR3 nucleotide sequence: TGTGCCAGCAGCCAACTCACCAGGCGGGCTGGAAACACCATATATTTT.